This T cell receptor beta chain is from a study of immune evolution from preneoplasia to lung adenocarcinoma. The study, taken as a whole, reports: KRAS-mutant nodules had the highest T cell clonality. Later-stage lesions seemingly showed higher T cell density and diversity than normal lung.

This CDR3 has 17 residues. V shed 5 bases and J 3 bases; nucleotides not matched to a gene: 13. CDR1 is SGHVS and CDR2 is FNYEAQ in the germline V gene. Generated by immunoSEQ multiplex PCR, the TCRdb table keeps only in-frame clones and is missing some. The data show more than 4,000 clones, 65% to 85% seen once. Patients had resection in Japan or China between about 2013 and 2017. Comment on this clone: Its antigen remains unknown.

Sequencing was done on a sample of FFPE minimally invasive lung adenocarcinoma tissue. This clonotype originated in a person aged 50-75 years with lung adenocarcinoma. The chain links TRBV7-6 to TRBJ1-5; 7 nucleotides line up with TRBD1. The chain's CDR3 is CASSEKIPTGVNQPQHF. In DNA, the CDR3 is TGTGCCAGCAGCGAAAAAATTCCCACAGGGGTCAATCAGCCCCAGCATTTT.